The TCR beta chain described here comes from a study of blood T cell repertoires in COVID-19. At the level of the study: Both acute and convalescent COVID-19 samples were obtained from the United States, Italy and Spain. T cells, B-cell-depleted T cells, or PBMCs provided the cDNA or gDNA that served as material.

Looked up from germline, CDR1 is MGHDK and CDR2 is SYGVNS. With 2 bases removed from V and 2 bases from J, the gap between germline ends came to 3 bases. This CDR3 has 13 amino acids. Per the authors' pipeline: Amplifying reference gene primers gave estimates of nucleated cell counts. Sequencing used immunoSEQ multiplex PCR; TCRdb keeps in-frame clones, though not all of them. That table supplies the V and J calls and clone size; D and trimming were determined from the DNA. The sample includes roughly 250,000 clones, over 75% of them seen just once. The sample consisted of peripheral blood. The rearrangement uses TRBV25-1 and TRBJ1-4; no firm D call. The sequence derives from a human donor in a cohort sampled during active COVID-19. CDR3 protein: CASSEATNEKLFF. CDR3 bases: TGTGCCAGCAGTGAAGCGACTAATGAAAAACTGTTTTTT.